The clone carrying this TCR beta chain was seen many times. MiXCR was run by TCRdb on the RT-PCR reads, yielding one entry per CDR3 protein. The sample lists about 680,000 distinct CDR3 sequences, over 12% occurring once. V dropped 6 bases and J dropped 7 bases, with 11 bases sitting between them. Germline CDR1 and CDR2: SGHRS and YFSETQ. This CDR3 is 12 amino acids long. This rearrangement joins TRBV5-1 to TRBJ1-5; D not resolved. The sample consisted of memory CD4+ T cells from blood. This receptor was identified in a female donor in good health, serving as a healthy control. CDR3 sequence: CASIEAPQPQHF. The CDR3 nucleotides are TGCGCCAGCATAGAGGCCCCGCAGCCCCAGCATTTT. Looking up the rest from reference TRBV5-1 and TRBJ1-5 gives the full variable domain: KAGVTQTPRYLIKTRGQQVTLSCSPISGHRSVSWYQQTPGQGLQFLFEYFSETQRNKGNFPGRFSGRQFSNSRSEMNVSTLELGDSALYLCASIEAPQPQHFGDGTRLSIL.